This T cell receptor (beta chain) was profiled in a study of T cells in women clearing cervical HPV infection. Study as a whole: Cases were women with histologically confirmed HPV16-related CIN3 or worse, including 2 invasive cancers. HLA type could not be excluded as a confounder.

Method: immunoSEQ multiplex PCR; TCRdb's copy keeps in-frame clones and lacks some. Its listing shows around 30,000 clones. Concerning this clone itself: The missing CDR3 end, 3 residues past where the read stops, is filled in from the germline J gene.

The CDR3 consists of 14 residues. The germline gives CDR1 LNHDA, CDR2 SQIVND (reference sequence). Germline trimming cut 7 bases from V and 7 bases from J; bases unmatched to any gene: 7. This rearrangement joins TRBV19 to TRBJ1-5; TRBD1 aligns across 10 bases. This TCR was sampled from a woman between 18 and 75 years old with a cervical HPV16 infection that either progressed to CIN3+ or cleared (not recorded which). The sequenced sample was blood buffy coat. The CDR3 loop is CASTDRGLGQPQHF. Partial CDR3 DNA: TGTGCCAGTACCGACAGGGGGCTGGGACAGCCC.